This T cell receptor (beta chain) was identified during a study of blood T cell repertoires in COVID-19. In regard to this clone: At one boundary the junction diverges from the germline segment, which might be a read error.

Profiling relied on immunoSEQ multiplex PCR, and the TCRdb table lists in-frame clones only, not all of them. The sample carries roughly 230,000 clones, over 65% recorded once. This CDR3 has 13 residues. From germline, CDR1 is SGHRS and CDR2 YFSETQ. The material sequenced was PBMCs or T cells enriched from blood (not recorded which). This receptor was taken from a woman aged 55 to 70 who had recovered from COVID-19. This rearrangement joins TRBV5-1 to TRBJ1-3, with D hard to call. The CDR3 here is CASSLDIGDTIYF. CDR3 in DNA: TGCGCCAGCAGCTTGGACATTGGAGACACCATATATTTT.